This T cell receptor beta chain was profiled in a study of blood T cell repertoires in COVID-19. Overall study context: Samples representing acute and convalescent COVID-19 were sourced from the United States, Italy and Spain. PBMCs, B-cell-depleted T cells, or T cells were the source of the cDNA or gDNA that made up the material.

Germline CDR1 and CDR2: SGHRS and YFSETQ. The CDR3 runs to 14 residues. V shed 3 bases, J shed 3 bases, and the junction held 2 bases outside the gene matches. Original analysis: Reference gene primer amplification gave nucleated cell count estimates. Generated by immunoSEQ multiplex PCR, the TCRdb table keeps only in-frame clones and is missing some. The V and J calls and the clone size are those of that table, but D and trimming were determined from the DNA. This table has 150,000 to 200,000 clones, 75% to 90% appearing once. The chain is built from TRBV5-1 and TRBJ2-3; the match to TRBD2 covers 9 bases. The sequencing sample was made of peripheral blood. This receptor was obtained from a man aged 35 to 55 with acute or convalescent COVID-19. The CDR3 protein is CASSWLAGTDTQYF. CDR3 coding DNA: TGCGCCAGCAGCTGGCTAGCGGGAACAGATACGCAGTATTTT. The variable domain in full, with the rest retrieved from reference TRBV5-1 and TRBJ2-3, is KAGVTQTPRYLIKTRGQQVTLSCSPISGHRSVSWYQQTPGQGLQFLFEYFSETQRNKGNFPGRFSGRQFSNSRSEMNVSTLELGDSALYLCASSWLAGTDTQYFGPGTRLTVL.